This entry is about one T cell receptor (beta chain). No antigen is known for it. The TCRbeta library incorporated unique molecular identifiers. One entry per CDR3 protein results from TCRdb running MiXCR on the PCR reads. The sample shows some 260,000 distinct CDR3 sequences, 20% to 30% of them seen only once. The germline gives CDR1 SGDLS, CDR2 YYNGEE. V was pared by 4 bases and J by 5 bases, with 8 bases of the junction left unmatched. The CDR3 length is 15 residues. This sample was included in a study of T-cell reconstitution after alpha-beta-depleted transplantation in children. General observations from the study: Several hundred expanded graft clones reportedly were the source of alpha-beta T cells about two months after transplant. There were some patients whose high TCRbeta diversity at day 60 came from surviving recipient T cells and thymic progenitors. Newly made T cells mostly supplied T-cell counts and diversity one year after transplant.

The V gene is TRBV9, the J gene TRBJ2-5; 10 nucleotides align to TRBD2. The source material was PBMCs, mostly from graft donor cells, sampled 360 days after TCRalphabeta/CD19-depleted stem cell transplant. The receptor was isolated from a female patient aged 2 to 10 who had a stem cell transplant for congenital amegakaryocytic thrombocytopenia, so the T cells may come from the graft donor. Here the CDR3 reads CASSQSGGALETQYF. CDR3 nucleotide sequence: TGTGCCAGCAGCCAGAGCGGGGGGGCGTTGGAGACCCAGTACTTC.